The rows below give T cell receptor beta chains drawn from one sample of a study of CD8 T cells in Susac syndrome. TCRdb passed the immunoSEQ multiplex PCR reads through MiXCR, listing each CDR3 protein once. Of about 120,000 distinct CDR3 sequences in the sample, nearly 96% were seen once. The sequenced material came from CD4+ T cells from PBMCs. The receptors shown here come from a human donor with Susac syndrome. CDR3s include the opening cysteine and the closing phenylalanine or tryptophan.

V gene,J gene,CDR3 protein
TRBV30,TRBJ1-1,CAWSVPRMNTEAFF
TRBV10-3,TRBJ2-3,CAISEGRFTDTQYF
TRBV4-3,TRBJ2-5,CASSQALAGGQETQYF
TRBV30,TRBJ2-7,CAWSSTWFYEQYF
TRBV6-1,TRBJ1-2,CASTPGTHTSGDGYTF
TRBV28,TRBJ2-7,CASSLREQYF
TRBV6-5,TRBJ2-5,CASSRWARETQYF
TRBV7-7,TRBJ2-5,CASSSAGTNKETQYF
TRBV7-2,TRBJ1-5,CASSFTDQPQHF
TRBV29-1,TRBJ2-4,CSVVQGAGSKNIQYF
TRBV27,TRBJ2-1,CASSWRELYNEQFF
TRBV28,TRBJ2-7,CASSLLPGLRLVEQYF
TRBV7-2,TRBJ2-7,CASSPGGNRPREQYF
TRBV15,TRBJ1-4,CATSRDYRANEKLFF
TRBV2,TRBJ1-1,CASKRPNTEAFF
TRBV7-2,TRBJ2-5,CASSLAGRGETQYF
TRBV20-1,TRBJ2-3,CSARAWTGGKDTQYF
TRBV6-5,TRBJ2-7,CASRLSGSWTYEQYF
TRBV18,TRBJ2-1,CASSQGDYNEQFF
TRBV5-1,TRBJ1-5,CASSSGPAQPQHF
TRBV6-6,TRBJ2-7,CASSTRQSYEQYF
TRBV27,TRBJ2-7,CASSGQGVDYEQYF
TRBV28,TRBJ1-1,CASRSEMNTEAFF
TRBV28,TRBJ2-3,CASSPLFTDTQYF
TRBV2,TRBJ2-5,CASSGRETSQETQYF
TRBV24-1,TRBJ2-1,CATSDLFDEQFF
TRBV27,TRBJ2-5,CASISLSGSPETQYF
TRBV6-5,TRBJ1-4,CASSYTTPTTNEKLFF
TRBV7-9,TRBJ1-5,CASSDGPLNQPQHF
TRBV30,TRBJ2-5,CAWSVRVAGTKETQYF
TRBV28,TRBJ1-1,CASSFPRVVNTEAFF
TRBV11-3,TRBJ2-5,CASSLLATQYQETQYF
TRBV6-5,TRBJ1-2,CASSGQGTYGYTF
TRBV7-9,TRBJ1-5,CASAERGPQPQHF
TRBV9,TRBJ2-3,CASSVGVKGTDTQYF
TRBV6-5,TRBJ2-7,CASSVLLGGSYEQYF